Below are 2 T cell receptor beta chains sequenced from a single sample in a study of spatial heterogeneity in lung cancer. The time point was: blood at routine non-recurrence follow-up after resection. TCRdb re-called the 5' RACE reads through MiXCR, storing one row per CDR3 protein. The repertoire holds 110,000 or so distinct CDR3 sequences, 10% to 14% seen once, with roughly 24% in the top ten. Material: PBMCs, obtained at follow-up. The receptors were sampled from a female donor with early-stage non-small cell lung cancer.

This clonotype came up a few times. V is TRBV6-5 and J is TRBJ1-6; 8 nucleotides align to TRBD1. The CDR3 runs 16 residues. V shed 6 bases, J shed 9 bases, and the junction held 13 bases outside the gene matches. Germline V gene sequence: CDR1 MNHEY, CDR2 SVGAGI. CDR3 in DNA: TGTGCCAGCAGAACCGGACAGGGTTATTTAGGTTCACCCCTCCACTTT. It is translated as CASRTGQGYLGSPLHF.

The chain uses TRBV19 and TRBJ2-1; possibly TRBD1 for D (6 bases). The V end lost 0 bases, the J end lost 9 bases, and 12 bases lay between the germline ends. This CDR3 is built from 14 residues. Germline CDR1 LNHDA, CDR2 SQIVND (reference sequence). DNA for the CDR3: TGTGCCAGTAGTATAGACTTCGGGACATCTGAGCAGTTCTTC. Protein: CASSIDFGTSEQFF.